The text below deals with one T cell receptor beta chain. The data are from a study of blood T cells in healthy people across ages. The CDR3 length is 13 residues. The germline CDR1 and CDR2 sequences are WNHNN and SYGVQD (reference sequence). They isolated at least 6 million PBMCs from each sample. Combining a sample-barcoded 5' primer with a J-beta primer mix, a second PCR ran for 7 to 11 cycles. TCRdb redid the calling of the 5' RACE reads with MiXCR, one entry per CDR3 protein. The repertoire includes over 500,000 distinct CDR3 sequences, 52% of them detected once, and roughly 14% sits in the top ten.

The sequenced material came from blood. This sequence joins TRBV10-1 and TRBJ2-5; 10 bases agree with TRBD1. The J call may be mistaken, given a closer DNA end match to TRBJ2-7. The receptor's source is a woman at least 80 years old in good health. In DNA form, the CDR3 reads TGCGCCAGCAATCCTGGGACAGGGGACGAGCAGTACTTC. It yields the protein CASNPGTGDEQYF.